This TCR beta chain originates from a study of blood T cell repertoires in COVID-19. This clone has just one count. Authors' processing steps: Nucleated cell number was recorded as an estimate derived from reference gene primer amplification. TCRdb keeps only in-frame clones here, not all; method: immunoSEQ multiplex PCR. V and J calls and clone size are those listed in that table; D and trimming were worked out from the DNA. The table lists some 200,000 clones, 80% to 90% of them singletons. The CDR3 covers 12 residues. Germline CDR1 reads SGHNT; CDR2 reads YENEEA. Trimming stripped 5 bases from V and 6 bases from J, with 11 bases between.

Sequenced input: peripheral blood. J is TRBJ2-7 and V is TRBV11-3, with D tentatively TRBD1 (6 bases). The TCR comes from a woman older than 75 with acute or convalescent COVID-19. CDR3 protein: CASSDAGVEQYF. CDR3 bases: TGTGCCAGCAGCGACGCAGGGGTCGAGCAGTACTTC.